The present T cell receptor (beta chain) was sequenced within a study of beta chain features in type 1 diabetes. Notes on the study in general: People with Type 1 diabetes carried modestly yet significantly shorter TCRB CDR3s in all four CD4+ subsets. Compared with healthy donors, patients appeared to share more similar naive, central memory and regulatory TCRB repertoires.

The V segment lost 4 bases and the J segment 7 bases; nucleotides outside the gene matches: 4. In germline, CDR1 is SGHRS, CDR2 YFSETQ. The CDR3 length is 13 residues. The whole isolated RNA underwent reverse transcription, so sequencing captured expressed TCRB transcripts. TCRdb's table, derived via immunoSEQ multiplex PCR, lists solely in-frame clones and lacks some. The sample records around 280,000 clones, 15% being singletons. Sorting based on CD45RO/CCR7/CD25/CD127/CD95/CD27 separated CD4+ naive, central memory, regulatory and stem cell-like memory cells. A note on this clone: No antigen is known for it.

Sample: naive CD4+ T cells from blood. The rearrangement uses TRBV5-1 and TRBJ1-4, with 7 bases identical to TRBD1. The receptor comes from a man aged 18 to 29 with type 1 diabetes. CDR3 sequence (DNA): TGCGCCAGCAGCATGACAGGGACTGAAAAACTGTTTTTT. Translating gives CASSMTGTEKLFF.